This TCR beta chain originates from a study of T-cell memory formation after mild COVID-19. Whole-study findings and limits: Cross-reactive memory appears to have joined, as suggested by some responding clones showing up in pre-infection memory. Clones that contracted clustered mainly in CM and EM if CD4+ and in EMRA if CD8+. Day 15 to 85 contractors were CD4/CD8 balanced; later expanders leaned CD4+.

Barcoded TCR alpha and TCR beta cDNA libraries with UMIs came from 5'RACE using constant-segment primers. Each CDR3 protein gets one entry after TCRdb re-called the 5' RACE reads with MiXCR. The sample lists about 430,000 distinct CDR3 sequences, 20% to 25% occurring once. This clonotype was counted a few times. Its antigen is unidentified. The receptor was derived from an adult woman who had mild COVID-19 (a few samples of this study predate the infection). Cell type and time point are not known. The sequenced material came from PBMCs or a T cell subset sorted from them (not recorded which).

The chain's CDR3 is CATSRDRGAYGYTF. CDR3 nucleotides: TGTGCCACCAGCAGAGACAGGGGGGCCTATGGCTACACCTTC. This chain joins TRBV15 and TRBJ1-2, with 7 bases aligning to TRBD1. CDR3 size: 14 residues. V lost 0 bases, J lost 4 bases, and 2 bases stayed unmatched. Germline CDR1 reads LNHNV; CDR2 reads YYDKDF (reference sequence).